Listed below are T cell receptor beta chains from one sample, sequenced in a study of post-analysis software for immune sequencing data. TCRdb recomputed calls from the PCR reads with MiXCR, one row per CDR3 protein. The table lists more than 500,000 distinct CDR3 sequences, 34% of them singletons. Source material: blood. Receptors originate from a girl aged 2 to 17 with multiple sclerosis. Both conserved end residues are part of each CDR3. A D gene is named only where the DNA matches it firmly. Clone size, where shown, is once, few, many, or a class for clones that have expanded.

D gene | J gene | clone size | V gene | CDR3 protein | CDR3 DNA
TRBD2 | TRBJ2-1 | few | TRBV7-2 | CASSLGIAGAGNEQFF | TGTGCCAGCAGCTTAGGGATAGCGGGGGCCGGAAATGAGCAGTTCTTC
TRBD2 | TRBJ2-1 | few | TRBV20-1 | CSAISGGASYNEQFF | TGCAGTGCTATTAGCGGGGGGGCGTCCTACAATGAGCAGTTCTTC
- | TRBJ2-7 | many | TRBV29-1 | CSVGQTYEQYF | TGCAGCGTCGGACAGACCTACGAGCAGTACTTC
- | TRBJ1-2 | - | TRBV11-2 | CASSLGGGYAF | TGTGCCAGCAGCTTAGGGGGGGGCTACGCCTTC
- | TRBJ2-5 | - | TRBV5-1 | CASSLEGLAGLSQYF | TGCGCCAGCAGCTTGGAAGGACTGGCGGGGTTGTCCCAGTACTTC
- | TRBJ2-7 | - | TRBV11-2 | CASSLSRGAYEQYF | TGTGCCAGCAGCTTAAGCAGGGGAGCCTACGAGCAGTACTTC
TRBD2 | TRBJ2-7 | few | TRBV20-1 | CSARISRGGPTKNYEQYF | TGCAGTGCTAGGATCTCTCGGGGGGGTCCGACAAAGAACTACGAGCAGTACTTC
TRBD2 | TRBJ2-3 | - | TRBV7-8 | CASSAGRAGSTDTQYF | TGTGCCAGCAGCGCCGGACGAGCGGGGAGCACAGATACGCAGTATTTT
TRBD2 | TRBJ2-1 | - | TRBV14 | CASSQRNLAGGTYNEQFF | TGTGCCAGCAGCCAACGGAATCTAGCGGGGGGAACATACAATGAGCAGTTCTTC
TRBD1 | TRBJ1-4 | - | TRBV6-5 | CASSYSGTANEKLFF | TGTGCCAGCAGTTACTCGGGGACAGCTAATGAAAAACTGTTTTTT
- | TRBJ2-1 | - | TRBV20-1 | CSAEEGVTTYNEQFF | TGCAGTGCTGAGGAGGGCGTAACAACCTACAATGAGCAGTTCTTC
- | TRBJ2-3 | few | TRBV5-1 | CASSLEKGLGTDTQYF | TGCGCCAGCAGCTTGGAAAAGGGTCTGGGCACAGATACGCAGTATTTT
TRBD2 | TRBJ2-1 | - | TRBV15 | CATSSRVTGLALYNEQFF | TGTGCCACCAGCAGTCGAGTGACGGGACTAGCGCTCTACAATGAGCAGTTCTTC
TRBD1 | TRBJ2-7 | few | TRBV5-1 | CASSTSRDSSYEQYF | TGCGCCAGCAGCACGAGTAGGGACAGCTCCTACGAGCAGTACTTC
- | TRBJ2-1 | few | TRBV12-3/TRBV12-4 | CASSRPIRDEQFF | TGTGCCAGCAGCCGACCTATTCGCGATGAGCAGTTCTTC
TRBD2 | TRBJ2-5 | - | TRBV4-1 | CASSQDRGLAETQYF | TGCGCCAGCAGCCAAGATAGGGGACTAGCAGAGACCCAGTACTTC
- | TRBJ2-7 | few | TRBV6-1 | CASSEARQAEQYF | TGTGCCAGCAGTGAAGCGAGGCAGGCCGAGCAGTACTTC
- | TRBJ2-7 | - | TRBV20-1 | CRAREPIKEQYF | TGCAGGGCTAGAGAGCCCATAAAGGAGCAGTACTTC
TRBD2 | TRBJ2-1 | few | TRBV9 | CASSSRGGPLNEQFF | TGTGCCAGCAGCTCGCGGGGGGGCCCCCTCAATGAGCAGTTCTTC
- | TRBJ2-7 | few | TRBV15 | CATSRDWGQTQTYEQYF | TGTGCCACCAGCAGAGATTGGGGGCAGACCCAGACCTACGAGCAGTACTTC
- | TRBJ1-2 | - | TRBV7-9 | CASRPGVGLGLDYGYTF | TGTGCCAGCAGACCAGGGGTCGGTCTAGGTTTGGACTATGGCTACACCTTC
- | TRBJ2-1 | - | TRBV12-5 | CASGGPYNEQFF | TGTGCTAGTGGCGGGCCGTACAATGAGCAGTTCTTC
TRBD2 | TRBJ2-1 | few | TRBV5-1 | CASSLTSGGAAEQFF | TGCGCCAGCAGCTTGACTAGCGGGGGGGCCGCTGAGCAGTTCTTC
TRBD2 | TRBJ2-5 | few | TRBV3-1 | CASSQRGAQETQYF | TGTGCCAGCAGCCAGCGGGGGGCCCAAGAGACCCAGTACTTC
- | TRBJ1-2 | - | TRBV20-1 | CSARARIGYGYTF | TGCAGTGCTAGAGCTAGAATTGGCTATGGCTACACCTTC
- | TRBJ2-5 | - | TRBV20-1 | CSASVQETQYF | TGCAGTGCTAGCGTCCAAGAGACCCAGTACTTC
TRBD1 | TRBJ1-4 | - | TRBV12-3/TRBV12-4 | CASSQIPDRREKLFF | TGTGCCAGCAGTCAAATACCGGACAGGCGGGAAAAACTGTTTTTT
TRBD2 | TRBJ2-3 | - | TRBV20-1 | CSARDLLAGDTDTQYF | TGCAGTGCTAGAGATCTACTAGCGGGGGACACAGATACGCAGTATTTT
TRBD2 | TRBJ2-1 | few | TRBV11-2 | CASSLVTGERGANEQFF | TGTGCCAGCAGCTTAGTTACCGGTGAGCGGGGGGCGAATGAGCAGTTCTTC
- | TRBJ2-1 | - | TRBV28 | CASSPEPFTENRDNEQFF | TGTGCCAGCAGTCCCGAACCCTTTACCGAGAATAGGGACAATGAGCAGTTCTTC